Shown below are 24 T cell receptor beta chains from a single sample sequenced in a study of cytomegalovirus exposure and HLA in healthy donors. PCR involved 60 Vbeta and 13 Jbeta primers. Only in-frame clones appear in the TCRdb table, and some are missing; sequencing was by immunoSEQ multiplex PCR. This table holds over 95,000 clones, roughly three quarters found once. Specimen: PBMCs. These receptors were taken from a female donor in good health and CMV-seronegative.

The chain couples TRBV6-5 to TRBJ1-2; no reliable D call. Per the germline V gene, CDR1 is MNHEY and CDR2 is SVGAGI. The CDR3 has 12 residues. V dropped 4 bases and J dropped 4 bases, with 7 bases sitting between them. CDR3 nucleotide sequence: TGTGCCAGCAGTTTCGGTGGCTATGGCTACACCTTC. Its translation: CASSFGGYGYTF.

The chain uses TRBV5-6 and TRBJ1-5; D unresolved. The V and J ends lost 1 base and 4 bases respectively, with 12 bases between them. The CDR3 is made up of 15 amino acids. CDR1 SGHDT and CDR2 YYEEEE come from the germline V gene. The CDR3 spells CASSLRRRENQPQHF. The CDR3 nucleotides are TGTGCCAGCAGCTTGAGGAGGAGGGAGAATCAGCCCCAGCATTTT. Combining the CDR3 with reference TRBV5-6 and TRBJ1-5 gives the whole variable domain DAGVTQSPTHLIKTRGQQVTLRCSPKSGHDTVSWYQQALGQGPQFIFQYYEEEERQRGNFPDRFSGHQFPNYSSELNVNALLLGDSALYLCASSLRRRENQPQHFGDGTRLSIL.

CDR3 residues: CASSFLSRGNTGELFF. CDR3 DNA: TGTGCCAGCAGCTTCCTTTCCAGGGGCAACACCGGGGAGCTGTTTTTT. The chain combines TRBV5-4 with TRBJ2-2; weak D call: TRBD1 (6 bases). CDR3 length: 16 amino acids. V shed 2 bases and J shed 2 bases, with 13 bases lying between them. Germline V gene data show CDR1 as SGHNT and CDR2 as YYREEE (reference sequence).

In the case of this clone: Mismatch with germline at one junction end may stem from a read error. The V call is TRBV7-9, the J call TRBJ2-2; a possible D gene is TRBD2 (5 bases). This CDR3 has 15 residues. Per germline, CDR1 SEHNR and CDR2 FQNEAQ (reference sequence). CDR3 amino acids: CSSIRGFRGTGELFF. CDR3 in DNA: TGTTCCAGTATTCGGGGTTTCCGGGGCACCGGGGAGCTGTTTTTT.

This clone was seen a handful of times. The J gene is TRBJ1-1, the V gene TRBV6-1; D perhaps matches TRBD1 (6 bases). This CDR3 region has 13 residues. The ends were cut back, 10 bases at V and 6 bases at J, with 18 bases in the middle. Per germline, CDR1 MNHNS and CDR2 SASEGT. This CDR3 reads CATAQGNAAEAFF. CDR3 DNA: TGTGCCACCGCACAGGGTAATGCGGCTGAAGCTTTCTTT.

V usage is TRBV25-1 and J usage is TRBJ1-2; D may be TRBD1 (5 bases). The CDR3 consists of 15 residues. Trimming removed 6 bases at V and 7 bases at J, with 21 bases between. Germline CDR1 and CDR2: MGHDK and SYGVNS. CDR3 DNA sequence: TGTGCCAGCAGCGAAAGCGGGTCCAGGGATGGTGGCTACACCTTC. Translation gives CASSESGSRDGGYTF.

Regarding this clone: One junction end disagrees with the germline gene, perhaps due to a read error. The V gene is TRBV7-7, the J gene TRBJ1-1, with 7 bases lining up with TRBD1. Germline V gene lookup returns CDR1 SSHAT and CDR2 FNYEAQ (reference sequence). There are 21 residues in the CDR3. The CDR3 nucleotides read TGTGCTAGCAGCCTATTACCTTATATGCCGGGACAGACCCCTTTGAACACTGAAGCTTTCTTT. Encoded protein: CASSLLPYMPGQTPLNTEAFF.

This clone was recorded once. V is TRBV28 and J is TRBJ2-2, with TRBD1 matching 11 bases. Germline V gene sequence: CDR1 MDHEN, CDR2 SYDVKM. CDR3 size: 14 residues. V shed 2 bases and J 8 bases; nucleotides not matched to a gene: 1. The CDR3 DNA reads TGTGCCAGCAGTTTACGGGACAGGGGGGGGGAGCTGTTTTTT. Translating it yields CASSLRDRGGELFF.

For the CDR3, the DNA is TGCGCCAGCAGCCCCGGGGTGGGCCCCAATCAGCCCCAGCATTTT. Its protein is CASSPGVGPNQPQHF. J is TRBJ1-5 and V is TRBV5-1; no clear D gene. V lost 4 bases, J lost 3 bases, and 14 bases lay in between. This CDR3 is 15 amino acids long. CDR1 SGHRS and CDR2 YFSETQ come from the germline V gene.

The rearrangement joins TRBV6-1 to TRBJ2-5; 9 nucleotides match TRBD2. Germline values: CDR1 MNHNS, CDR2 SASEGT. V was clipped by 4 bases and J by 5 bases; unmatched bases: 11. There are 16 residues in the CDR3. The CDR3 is CASSVLTGTSSETQYF. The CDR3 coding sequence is TGTGCCAGCAGTGTCTTAACCGGGACTAGCAGCGAGACCCAGTACTTC.

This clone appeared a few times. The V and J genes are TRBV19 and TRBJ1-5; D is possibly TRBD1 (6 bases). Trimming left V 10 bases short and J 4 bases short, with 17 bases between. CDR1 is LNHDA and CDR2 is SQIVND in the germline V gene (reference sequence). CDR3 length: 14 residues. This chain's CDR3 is CATARTAKNQPQHF. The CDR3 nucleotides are TGTGCCACCGCCCGGACAGCAAAGAATCAGCCCCAGCATTTT.

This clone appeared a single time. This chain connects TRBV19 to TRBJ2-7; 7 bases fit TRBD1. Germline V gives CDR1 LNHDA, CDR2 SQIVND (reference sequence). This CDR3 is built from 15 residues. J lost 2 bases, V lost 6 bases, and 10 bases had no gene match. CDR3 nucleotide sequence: TGTGCCAGTAGAGTGGATGGGACAGTAACCTACGAGCAGTACTTC. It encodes CASRVDGTVTYEQYF.

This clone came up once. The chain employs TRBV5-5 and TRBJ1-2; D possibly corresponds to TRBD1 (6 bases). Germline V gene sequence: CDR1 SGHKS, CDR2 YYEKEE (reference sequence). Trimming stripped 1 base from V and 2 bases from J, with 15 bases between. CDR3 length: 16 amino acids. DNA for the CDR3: TGTGCCAGCAGCTTGCAGCGAGGGGGGGCGAACTATGGCTACACCTTC. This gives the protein CASSLQRGGANYGYTF.

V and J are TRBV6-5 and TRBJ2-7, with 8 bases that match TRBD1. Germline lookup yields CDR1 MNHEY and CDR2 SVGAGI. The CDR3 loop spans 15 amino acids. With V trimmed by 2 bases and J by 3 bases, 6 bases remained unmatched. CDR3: CASSYRDRGHYEQYF. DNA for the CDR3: TGTGCCAGCAGTTACCGAGACAGGGGTCACTACGAGCAGTACTTC.

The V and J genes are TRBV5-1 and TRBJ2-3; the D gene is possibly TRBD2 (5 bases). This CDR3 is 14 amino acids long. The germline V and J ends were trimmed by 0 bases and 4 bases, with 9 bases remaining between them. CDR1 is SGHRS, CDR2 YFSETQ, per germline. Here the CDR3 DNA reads TGCGCCAGCAGCTTGGGAGGGTTCCCAGATACGCAGTATTTT. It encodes CASSLGGFPDTQYF.

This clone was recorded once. The CDR3 nucleotides read TGTGCCTGGACTCCAAGATGGACAGGGTACCACGAGCAGTACTTC. Translated: CAWTPRWTGYHEQYF. This chain connects TRBV30 to TRBJ2-7, with 8 bases matching TRBD1. Germline assignment: CDR1 GTSNPN and CDR2 SVGIG (reference sequence). There are 15 residues in the CDR3. V shed 4 bases and J 5 bases; nucleotides not matched to a gene: 13.

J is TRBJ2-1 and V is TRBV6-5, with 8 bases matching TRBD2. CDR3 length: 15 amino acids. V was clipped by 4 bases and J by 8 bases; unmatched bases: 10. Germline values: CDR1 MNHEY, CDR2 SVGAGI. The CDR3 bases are TGTGCCAGCAGTTTAACGGCGGGGGGAAGGGATGAGCAGTTCTTC. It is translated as CASSLTAGGRDEQFF.

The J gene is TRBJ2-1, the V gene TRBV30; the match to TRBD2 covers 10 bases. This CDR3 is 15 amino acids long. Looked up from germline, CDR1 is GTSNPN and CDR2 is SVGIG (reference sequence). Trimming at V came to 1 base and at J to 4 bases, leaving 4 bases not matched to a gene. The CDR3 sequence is CAWSGTSGRYNEQFF. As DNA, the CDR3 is TGTGCCTGGAGTGGGACTAGCGGAAGATACAATGAGCAGTTCTTC.

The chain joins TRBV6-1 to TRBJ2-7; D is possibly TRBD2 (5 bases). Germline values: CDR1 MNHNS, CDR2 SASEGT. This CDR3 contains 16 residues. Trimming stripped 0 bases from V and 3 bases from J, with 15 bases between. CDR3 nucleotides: TGTGCCAGCAGTGAAGCCCCGTGGGGAGCTAGCTACGAGCAGTACTTC. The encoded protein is CASSEAPWGASYEQYF.

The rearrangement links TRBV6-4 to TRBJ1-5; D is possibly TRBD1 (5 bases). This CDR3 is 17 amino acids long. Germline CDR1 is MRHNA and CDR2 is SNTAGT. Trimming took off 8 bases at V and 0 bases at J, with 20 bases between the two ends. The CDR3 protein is CASESTGDLYSNQPQHF. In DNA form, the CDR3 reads TGTGCCAGCGAGTCTACAGGAGACCTTTATAGCAATCAGCCCCAGCATTTT.

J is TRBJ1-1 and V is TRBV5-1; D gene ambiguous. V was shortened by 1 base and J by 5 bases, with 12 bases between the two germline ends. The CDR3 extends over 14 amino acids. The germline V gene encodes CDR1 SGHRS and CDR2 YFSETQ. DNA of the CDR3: TGCGCCAGCAGCTTGCCAGGCTCCGAAACTGAAGCTTTCTTT. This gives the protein CASSLPGSETEAFF. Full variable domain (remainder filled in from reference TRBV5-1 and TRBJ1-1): KAGVTQTPRYLIKTRGQQVTLSCSPISGHRSVSWYQQTPGQGLQFLFEYFSETQRNKGNFPGRFSGRQFSNSRSEMNVSTLELGDSALYLCASSLPGSETEAFFGQGTRLTVV.

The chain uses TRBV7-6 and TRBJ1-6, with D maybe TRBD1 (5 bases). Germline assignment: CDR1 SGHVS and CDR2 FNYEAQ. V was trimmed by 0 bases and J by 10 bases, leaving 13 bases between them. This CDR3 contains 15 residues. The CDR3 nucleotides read TGTGCCAGCAGCTTAGCGGCAGGGTTTGGGTCACCCCTCCACTTT. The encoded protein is CASSLAAGFGSPLHF.

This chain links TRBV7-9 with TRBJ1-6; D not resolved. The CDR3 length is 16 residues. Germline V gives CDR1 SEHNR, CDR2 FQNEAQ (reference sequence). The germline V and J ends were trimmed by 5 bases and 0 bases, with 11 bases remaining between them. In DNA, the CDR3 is TGTGCCAGCAGCCCCCCCGGGAGCTCCTATAATTCACCCCTCCACTTT. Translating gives CASSPPGSSYNSPLHF. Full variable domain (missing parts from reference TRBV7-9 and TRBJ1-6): DTGVSQNPRHKITKRGQNVTFRCDPISEHNRLYWYRQTLGQGPEFLTYFQNEAQLEKSRLLSDRFSAERPKGSFSTLEIQRTEQGDSAMYLCASSPPGSSYNSPLHFGNGTRLTVT.

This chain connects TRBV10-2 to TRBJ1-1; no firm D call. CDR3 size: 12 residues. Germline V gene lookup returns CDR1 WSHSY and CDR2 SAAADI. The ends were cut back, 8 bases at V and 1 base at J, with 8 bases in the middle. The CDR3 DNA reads TGCGCCAGCGGAGAAGGGAACACTGAAGCTTTCTTT. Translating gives CASGEGNTEAFF.